This T cell receptor beta chain was sequenced for a study of cytomegalovirus exposure and HLA in healthy donors. CDR1 and CDR2 (germline): MGHRA, YSYEKL. The CDR3 loop spans 15 amino acids. The V and J ends lost 1 base and 0 bases, in that order; junction bases with no gene match: 2. On this clone itself: The target antigen is unknown.

Study results and limitations: Later analysis demonstrated an association between a missense DCLRE1C variant and TCR beta V- and J-gene trimming. TRBV6-2, TRBV6-3 and some other V segments were unresolvable in 87-base-pair reads. Likely technical artifact: a cluster of highly shared sequence variants.

PCR involved 60 Vbeta and 13 Jbeta primers. Assay used: immunoSEQ multiplex PCR; TCRdb lists only in-frame clones, some missing. Its clone listing holds fewer than 70,000 clones. This receptor was taken from a woman between 18 and 29 years old in good health and CMV-seronegative. The rearrangement uses TRBV4-1 and TRBJ2-7, with 8 bases fitting TRBD2. Sequenced material: PBMCs. CDR3 nucleotides: TGCGCCAGCAGCCAAGTTACTAGCGGCTCCTACGAGCAGTACTTC. It yields the protein CASSQVTSGSYEQYF.